Given below is one T cell receptor (beta chain) in context. Its antigen specificity is not known. Base qualities are not provided; no much larger clone lies one nucleotide away. The data derive from a study of CD8 T cells in Susac syndrome (dated by TCRdb to the late 2010s). Study-level background: The study used repertoire sequencing to test whether antigen drove CD8+ T cell activation and differentiation in Susac syndrome. The study compared CD8+ T cell repertoire clonality among 12 healthy donors, approximately 14 Susac syndrome patients and fewer than 19 multiple sclerosis patients.

RNA was extracted using the RNeasy kit, and roughly 0.5 to 1 ug of the RNA was reverse transcribed with random hexamers. TCR beta CDR3 regions were amplified with the immunoSEQ multiplex PCR assay covering 54 Vbeta and 13 Jbeta segments. Bias from PCR amplification was corrected by using a synthetic template baseline for primer optimization and for computational correction. Concerning the study's data processing: Reads were annotated to V, D and J genes per IMGT and analyzed with immunoSEQ Analyzer, keeping only productive sequences. Clonality was computed as one minus Shannon entropy normalized by log2 of the number of productive unique sequences. Public and private clones were assessed among the 100 most prevalent clones of each patient and control. Clones were defined as Susac-specific if absent from the healthy and MS cohorts, from 900 to 1,300 published viral clones and from other ImmuneACCESS disease sequences. Starting from the raw public reads, TCRdb applied fastp trimming at Q25, assembled clones with MiXCR and retained in-frame beta chains. Each entry merges the rows of one CDR3 protein and shows their most common DNA and genes. The V and J calls here are based on TCRdb, not the publication. The sample table records 250,000 to 300,000 distinct CDR3 sequences; approximately 85% of these occur just once. The ten largest clonotypes hold roughly 0.21% of the sample.

What the authors observed across the whole study: The study acknowledged that relatively few individuals were included in the TCR sequencing and HLA analysis.

V trim: 6 bases; J trim: 3 bases; unmatched bases: 5. Reading from cysteine to phenylalanine, the CDR3 counts 14 amino acids. Of all the DNA, just the CDR3 is kept, 42 bases in frame from base 1. Based on the germline V gene, the CDR1 and CDR2 sequences are MNHEY and SVGEGT. Peripheral blood CD8+ and CD4+ T cells from healthy donors, Susac syndrome patients and multiple sclerosis patients were profiled by high-throughput TCR beta sequencing. Multiple sclerosis controls were treatment-naive patients with stable or active relapsing-remitting disease fulfilling revised McDonald criteria. CD8+ TEMRA cells were enriched by FACS, while bulk CD8+ and CD4+ T cells were purified by magnetic negative isolation. Blood was collected in EDTA tubes and processed within 24 hours, with PBMCs isolated through density gradient centrifugation. PBMCs intended for TCR sequencing were frozen in liquid nitrogen and were later thawed in a 37 degrees C water bath. A purity of at least 90% was achieved for sorted or isolated CD4+, CD8+ and CD8+ TEMRA cells.

The V and J segments used are TRBV6-2 or TRBV6-3 and TRBJ1-5; a stretch of 7 junction bases matches TRBD1. The sample was CD8+ T cells from PBMCs. The receptor was isolated from a human donor with multiple sclerosis. The DNA sequence is TGTGCCAGCAGAAACGACAGGGCCAATCAGCCCCAGCATTTT. Translated, it reads CASRNDRANQPQHF.